The entry below describes one T cell receptor beta chain. Antigen unknown. Only in-frame clones appear in the TCRdb table, and some are missing; sequencing was by immunoSEQ multiplex PCR. Of over 95,000 clones listed, about 80% are singletons. The data belong to a study of OX40 agonist ivuxolimab in advanced cancers. The CDR3 sequence is 15 residues long. Deletions cut 1 base from V and 5 bases from J, with 16 bases between. Germline loops: CDR1 SGHNT, CDR2 YYREEE (reference sequence). Broader study findings: By week 6 at 0.1 to 3.0 mg/kg, blood CD4+ and CD8+ T cells had expanded clonally. Expanded peripheral T-cell antigen specificity went undetermined. In a subset of nonresponders, normalized T-cell clonal expansion was also low.

The gene calls are TRBV5-4 and TRBJ2-7, with D tentatively TRBD1 or TRBD2 (6 bases each). This material consisted of CD4+ or CD8+ T cells sorted from blood, taken in a trial of the OX40 agonist ivuxolimab. The sequence came from an adult with an advanced solid tumor such as melanoma, head and neck, liver or kidney cancer. CDR3 residues: CASSLMWGASNEQYF. The CDR3 region has the DNA TGTGCCAGCAGCTTGATGTGGGGGGCCTCAAACGAGCAGTACTTC. Using reference TRBV5-4 and TRBJ2-7 for the parts outside the CDR3, the full variable domain is ETGVTQSPTHLIKTRGQQVTLRCSSQSGHNTVSWYQQALGQGPQFIFQYYREEENGRGNFPPRFSGLQFPNYSSELNVNALELDDSALYLCASSLMWGASNEQYFGPGTRLTVT.